This T cell receptor (beta chain) comes out of a study of lymphopenia after photon versus proton radiotherapy (dated by TCRdb to about 2019). In terms of the full investigation: The study compared the immunological effects of photon versus proton radiation therapy in patients with gastrointestinal tumors who developed high-grade lymphopenia. The approximately 20 patients in the cohort had gastrointestinal tumors, were treated with either photon or proton therapy, and subsequently developed lymphopenia. The study aimed to characterize how the two radiation modalities differ in their impact on the immune system.

Via the germline V gene, CDR1 is SGHNT and CDR2 YENEEA. At the junction V is shortened by 4 bases and J by 6 bases, with 16 bases in between. From the cysteine up to the phenylalanine, the CDR3 has a length of 14 residues. Of all the DNA, just the CDR3 is kept, 42 bases in frame from base 1. Library prep was done by the immunoSEQ multiplex PCR assay. Alongside multiparametric flow cytometry, deep sequencing of rearranged TCR beta loci was used to profile the T cell repertoires. Here the immuneACCESS table is served through TCRdb, limited to in-frame sequences with V and J called. Missing clones are a known gap in these copies; in checked studies unresolved V genes cover under half, and the rest lacks a known reason. The sample yields approximately 80,000 clones; around 82% were counted once. Jointly, the top ten make up 1.3% to 1.5% of the sample. With regard to this clone: Its antigen is still unknown. No base quality information exists; no much larger clone differs at one position.

Here is what the overall study found, with its caveats: Across the cohort, an inverse correlation was found between a larger post-nadir drop in TCR diversity and overall survival time among patients who died. The survival association was assessed only in patients who died, and better survival with proton therapy was presented by the authors as a possibility rather than a demonstrated result. After the lymphocyte count nadir, oligoclonal expansion, especially of CD8+ Temra cells, was observed in photon-treated repertoires, and the drop in diversity was driven by this expansion. Relative stability during treatment was observed in proton-treated patients, whereas loss of naive T cells and TCR diversity and gain of effector/memory populations were observed in photon-treated patients.

This receptor chain uses TRBV11-3 and TRBJ2-7; the D element could tentatively be TRBD1 or TRBD2, as 5 bases agree for each. Sequencing used peripheral blood, obtained from a patient treated with proton-based radiotherapy. The clonotype comes from a man aged 55 to 70 with pancreatic cancer. Here is the DNA: TGTGCCAGCAGCTCCTCGGGATTAAGGGGCGAGCAGTACTTC. It codes for CASSSSGLRGEQYF.